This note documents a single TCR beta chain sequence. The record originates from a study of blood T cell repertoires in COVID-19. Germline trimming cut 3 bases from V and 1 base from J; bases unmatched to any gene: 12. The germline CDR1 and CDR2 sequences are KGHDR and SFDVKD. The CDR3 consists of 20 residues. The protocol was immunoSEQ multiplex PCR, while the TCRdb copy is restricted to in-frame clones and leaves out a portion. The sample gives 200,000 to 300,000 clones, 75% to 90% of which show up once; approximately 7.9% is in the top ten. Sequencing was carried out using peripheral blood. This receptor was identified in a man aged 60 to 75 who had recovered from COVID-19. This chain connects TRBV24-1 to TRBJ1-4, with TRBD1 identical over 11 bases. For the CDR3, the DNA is TGTGCCACCAGTGATATGAAGCACCCGGGACAGGGGGGAACTAATGAAAAACTGTTTTTT. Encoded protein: CATSDMKHPGQGGTNEKLFF.